Each of the 24 T cell receptor beta chains below was sequenced from the same sample in a study of blood T cell repertoires in COVID-19. TCRdb's table, derived via immunoSEQ multiplex PCR, lists solely in-frame clones and lacks some. The sample yields 140,000 to 150,000 clones, about 89% seen once. The specimen sequenced was peripheral blood. The receptor set was obtained from a man in his 60s with active or convalescent COVID-19.

The rearrangement links TRBV15 to TRBJ1-1; D may be TRBD1 (5 bases). V gave up 1 base and J gave up 4 bases, with 13 bases separating them. The V gene's germline CDR1 is LNHNV and CDR2 YYDKDF (reference sequence). This CDR3 has 15 residues. CDR3 sequence: CATSRGLLQGTEAFF. Written as DNA, the CDR3 is TGTGCCACCAGCAGAGGGCTCTTGCAGGGCACTGAAGCTTTCTTT.

The V call is TRBV5-5, the J call TRBJ2-1; 7 bases are a match to TRBD2. V shed 4 bases and J 7 bases; nucleotides not matched to a gene: 8. The CDR3 loop spans 14 amino acids. Germline CDR1 SGHKS, CDR2 YYEKEE (reference sequence). The chain's CDR3 is CASSPWRESNEQFF. CDR3 DNA sequence: TGTGCCAGCAGCCCCTGGCGGGAGTCAAATGAGCAGTTCTTC. Variable domain in full (rest from reference TRBV5-5 and TRBJ2-1): DAGVTQSPTHLIKTRGQQVTLRCSPISGHKSVSWYQQVLGQGPQFIFQYYEKEERGRGNFPDRFSARQFPNYSSELNVNALLLGDSALYLCASSPWRESNEQFFGPGTRLTVL.

The chain carries TRBV7-6 and TRBJ1-1; D not certain. The germline V gene encodes CDR1 SGHVS and CDR2 FNYEAQ. V was shortened by 5 bases and J by 3 bases, with 10 bases between the two germline ends. The CDR3 consists of 13 residues. The CDR3: CASSLGPDTEAFF. CDR3 in DNA: TGTGCCAGCAGCCTAGGCCCGGACACTGAAGCTTTCTTT.

The V gene is TRBV2, the J gene TRBJ2-5; 7 bases line up with TRBD2. Germline V gene data show CDR1 as SNHLY and CDR2 as FYNNEI. This CDR3 region has 11 residues. Trimming cost V 6 bases and J 5 bases; bases outside gene matches: 0. CDR3 in DNA: TGTGCCAGCAGGGGGGGGGAGACCCAGTACTTC. It translates to CASRGGETQYF.

J is TRBJ1-2 and V is TRBV2, with a weak D call TRBD1 (6 bases). Trimming cost V 6 bases and J 4 bases, with 6 bases left between them. This CDR3 is 11 amino acids long. In germline, CDR1 is SNHLY, CDR2 FYNNEI. The CDR3 DNA sequence: TGTGCCAGCAGCAGGGGCTATGGCTACACCTTC. Protein product: CASSRGYGYTF.

The chain couples TRBV27 to TRBJ1-5, with 7 bases fitting TRBD1. The CDR3 is 14 residues long. Per the germline V gene, CDR1 is MNHEY and CDR2 is SMNVEV (reference sequence). J gave up 7 bases and V 5 bases, and 8 bases lay outside the gene matches. CDR3 region: CASSPGQHQQPQHF. The CDR3 DNA sequence: TGTGCCAGCAGTCCGGGACAGCATCAACAGCCCCAGCATTTT.

This chain joins TRBV11-2 and TRBJ2-7; 11 nucleotides agree with TRBD2. Trimming at V came to 3 bases and at J to 3 bases, leaving 4 bases not matched to a gene. From germline, CDR1 is SGHAT and CDR2 FQNNGV. The CDR3 is made up of 15 amino acids. The CDR3 sequence: CASSFGTSGFYEQYF. DNA of the CDR3: TGTGCCAGCAGCTTCGGGACTAGCGGATTCTACGAGCAGTACTTC. Full variable domain (outside the CDR3, taken from reference TRBV11-2 and TRBJ2-7): EAGVAQSPRYKIIEKRQSVAFWCNPISGHATLYWYQQILGQGPKLLIQFQNNGVVDDSQLPKDRFSAERLKGVDSTLKIQPAKLEDSAVYLCASSFGTSGFYEQYFGPGTRLTVT.

Comments on this clone: This sample also contains other DNA sequences that code for the same CDR3. The CDR3 DNA is TGTGCCAGCAGTTACTCGAGAGACTCTGGAAACACCATATATTTT. Translated, it gives CASSYSRDSGNTIYF. The chain has TRBV6-5 and TRBJ1-3; D gene ambiguous. The CDR3 sequence is 15 residues long. The V and J ends lost 0 bases and 0 bases respectively, with 6 bases between them. Germline assignment: CDR1 MNHEY and CDR2 SVGAGI.

The chain employs TRBV5-1 and TRBJ1-6; D unclear. The CDR3 covers 14 residues. The germline V gene encodes CDR1 SGHRS and CDR2 YFSETQ. The V end lost 0 bases, the J end lost 9 bases, and 10 bases lay between the germline ends. CDR3: CASSLGTTGSPLHF. CDR3 DNA sequence: TGCGCCAGCAGCTTGGGCACGACGGGTTCACCCCTCCACTTT. The whole variable domain, filled in from reference TRBV5-1 and TRBJ1-6, reads KAGVTQTPRYLIKTRGQQVTLSCSPISGHRSVSWYQQTPGQGLQFLFEYFSETQRNKGNFPGRFSGRQFSNSRSEMNVSTLELGDSALYLCASSLGTTGSPLHFGNGTRLTVT.

The chain recombines TRBV5-6 with TRBJ2-2; TRBD2 aligns across 12 bases. Unmatched junction bases numbered 9, after V lost 2 bases and J lost 7 bases. The CDR3 is made up of 17 amino acids. Per the germline V gene, CDR1 is SGHDT and CDR2 is YYEEEE. The DNA for the CDR3 is TGTGCCAGCAGCTTCGGACTAGCGGGGCAATTAGGCGGGGAGCTGTTTTTT. Amino acid sequence: CASSFGLAGQLGGELFF.

This clone was counted once. The V gene is TRBV3-1 (or the pseudogene TRBV3-2), the J gene TRBJ1-1; 10 positions agree with TRBD1. The CDR3 is 16 residues long. The J segment lost 3 bases and the V segment lost 3 bases, leaving 7 bases of the junction unmatched. Germline V CDR1 and CDR2: LGHDT, YNNKEL (reference sequence). CDR3 coding DNA: TGTGCCAGCAGCCACGACAGGGGGCGCGTGTACACTGAAGCTTTCTTT. Translation gives CASSHDRGRVYTEAFF.

The chain combines TRBV4-3 with TRBJ1-1; possible D gene TRBD1, 6 bases. Trimming shortened V by 4 bases and J by 2 bases, and 20 bases separated the two germline ends. This CDR3 comprises 17 residues. CDR1 is LGHNA, CDR2 YSLEER, per germline. In nucleotides, the CDR3 is TGCGCCAGCAGCCCTCTCGGGGGGCCCGACCCTAACACTGAAGCTTTCTTT. It encodes CASSPLGGPDPNTEAFF.

The chain joins TRBV6-5 to TRBJ1-2; the D gene is possibly TRBD1 (5 bases). Per the germline V gene, CDR1 is MNHEY and CDR2 is SVGAGI. V lost 8 bases to trimming and J lost 8 bases, with 12 bases between them. This CDR3 spans 11 amino acids. Here the CDR3 DNA reads TGTGCCAGCCAGGGTGAGAAGGGCTACACCTTC. Its protein is CASQGEKGYTF.

The chain carries TRBV2 and TRBJ1-3; D is ambiguous. The ends were cut back, 6 bases at V and 1 base at J, with 4 bases in the middle. The CDR3 covers 12 residues. Germline V CDR1 and CDR2: SNHLY, FYNNEI. CDR3 region: CASRQSGNTIYF. The CDR3 DNA sequence: TGTGCCAGCAGGCAGTCTGGAAACACCATATATTTT.

The V and J genes are TRBV7-9 and TRBJ1-5; TRBD1 aligns across 8 bases. This CDR3 is built from 16 residues. Germline CDR1 SEHNR, CDR2 FQNEAQ (reference sequence). J lost 1 base, V lost 1 base, and 3 bases had no gene match. The CDR3 DNA reads TGTGCCAGCAGCTTAGGACAGGGGTTAAGCAATCAGCCCCAGCATTTT. Encoded protein: CASSLGQGLSNQPQHF.

The V gene is TRBV6-1, the J gene TRBJ2-2, with D possibly TRBD2 on 7 matching bases. Germline assignment: CDR1 MNHNS and CDR2 SASEGT. CDR3 length equals 15 residues. V was clipped by 2 bases and J by 6 bases, with 13 bases between them. CDR3 in DNA: TGTGCCAGCAGTGAACGGGGGGCATCTGCCGGGGAGCTGTTTTTT. Translating it yields CASSERGASAGELFF.

The chain employs TRBV18 and TRBJ2-1; weak D call: TRBD1 (5 bases). Trimming pared 1 base from V and 1 base from J, leaving 8 bases between. Germline V gene data show CDR1 as KGHSH and CDR2 as LQKENI. CDR3 length equals 15 residues. CDR3 nucleotides: TGTGCCAGCTCACCACTACAGGAATCCTACAATGAGCAGTTCTTC. Protein: CASSPLQESYNEQFF.

A remark on this clone: Other nucleotide sequences from this sample produce the same CDR3. The chain has TRBV10-3 and TRBJ2-2; D is unclear. Trimming stripped 2 bases from V and 4 bases from J, with 5 bases between. CDR1 ENHRY and CDR2 SYGVKD come from the germline V gene. The CDR3 covers 13 residues. DNA of the CDR3: TGTGCCATCAGTGAGAGTAGCACCGGGGAGCTGTTTTTT. This translates into CAISESSTGELFF.

This chain connects TRBV7-7 to TRBJ2-2; TRBD1 agrees at 8 bases. V shed 5 bases, J shed 5 bases, and the junction held 7 bases outside the gene matches. The germline CDR1 and CDR2 sequences are SSHAT and FNYEAQ (reference sequence). CDR3 length: 15 residues. DNA of the CDR3: TGTGCCAGCAGCCCCGGACAGGGTATAACCGGGGAGCTGTTTTTT. Translation: CASSPGQGITGELFF.

V usage is TRBV19 and J usage is TRBJ2-5; TRBD1 agrees at 8 bases. The CDR3 sequence is 13 residues long. J gave up 4 bases and V 9 bases, and 7 bases lay outside the gene matches. Looked up from germline, CDR1 is LNHDA and CDR2 is SQIVND (reference sequence). CDR3 protein: CASGQGVAETQYF. As DNA, the CDR3 is TGTGCCAGCGGACAGGGAGTAGCAGAGACCCAGTACTTC.

This rearrangement joins TRBV13 to TRBJ1-4, with a possible D match to TRBD1 (6 bases). The V end was cut by 5 bases, the J end by 3 bases, with 10 bases between. The CDR3 has 14 amino acids. CDR1 and CDR2 from the germline V gene are PRHDT and FYEKMQ (reference sequence). The CDR3 reads CASSLQGPNEKLFF. The CDR3, as DNA: TGTGCCAGCAGCCTCCAGGGGCCTAATGAAAAACTGTTTTTT. The variable domain in full, with the rest retrieved from reference TRBV13 and TRBJ1-4, is AAGVIQSPRHLIKEKRETATLKCYPIPRHDTVYWYQQGPGQDPQFLISFYEKMQSDKGSIPDRFSAQQFSDYHSELNMSSLELGDSALYFCASSLQGPNEKLFFGSGTQLSVL.

This chain connects TRBV20-1 to TRBJ2-7; D unclear. V was cut by 3 bases and J by 3 bases, with 9 bases left in between. CDR1 is DFQATT and CDR2 is SNEGSKA in the germline V gene (reference sequence). The CDR3 contains 12 residues. The CDR3: CSASIRGYEQYF. CDR3 coding DNA: TGCAGTGCTAGTATCCGCGGCTACGAGCAGTACTTC.

This clone was counted a single time. The chain joins TRBV5-4 to TRBJ2-1; tentative D call: TRBD1 (7 bases). The CDR3 runs to 16 residues. CDR1 SGHNT and CDR2 YYREEE come from the germline V gene (reference sequence). V lost 8 bases, J lost 8 bases, and 26 bases lay in between. The CDR3 nucleotides read TGTGCCAGTTACGCAGGGGGACCCGTGAGGGGGGATGAGCAGTTCTTC. As protein: CASYAGGPVRGDEQFF.

The chain recombines TRBV30 with TRBJ1-3; 7 bases align to TRBD1. V was pared by 2 bases and J by 0 bases, with 7 bases of the junction left unmatched. Germline CDR1 reads GTSNPN; CDR2 reads SVGIG (reference sequence). There are 16 residues in the CDR3. CDR3 amino acids: CAWSTRDSRSGNTIYF. CDR3 coding DNA: TGTGCCTGGAGTACGCGGGACAGCCGCTCTGGAAACACCATATATTTT.